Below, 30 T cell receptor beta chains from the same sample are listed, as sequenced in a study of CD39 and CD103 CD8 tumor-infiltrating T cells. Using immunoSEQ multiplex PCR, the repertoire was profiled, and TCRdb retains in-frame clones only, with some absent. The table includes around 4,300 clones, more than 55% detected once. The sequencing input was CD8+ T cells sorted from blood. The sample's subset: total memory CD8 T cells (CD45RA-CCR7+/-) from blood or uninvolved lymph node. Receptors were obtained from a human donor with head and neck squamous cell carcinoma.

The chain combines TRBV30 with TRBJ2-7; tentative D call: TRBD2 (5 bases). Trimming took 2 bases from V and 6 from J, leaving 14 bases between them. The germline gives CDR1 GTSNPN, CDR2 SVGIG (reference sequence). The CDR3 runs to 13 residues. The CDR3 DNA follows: TGTGCCTGGAGTTCCATAGGGAGCTCCGAGCAGTACTTC. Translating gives CAWSSIGSSEQYF.

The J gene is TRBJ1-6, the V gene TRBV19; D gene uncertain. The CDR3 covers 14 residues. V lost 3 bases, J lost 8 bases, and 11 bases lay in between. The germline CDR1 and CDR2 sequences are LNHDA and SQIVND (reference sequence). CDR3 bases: TGTGCCAGTAGTATTGGGATAGCGGATTCACCCCTCCACTTT. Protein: CASSIGIADSPLHF.

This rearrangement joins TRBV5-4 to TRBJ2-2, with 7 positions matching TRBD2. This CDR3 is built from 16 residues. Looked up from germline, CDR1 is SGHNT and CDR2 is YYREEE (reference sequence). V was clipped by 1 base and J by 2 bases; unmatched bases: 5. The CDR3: CASSLRERGNTGELFF. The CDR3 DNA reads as TGTGCCAGCAGCTTGAGAGAGCGGGGTAACACCGGGGAGCTGTTTTTT.

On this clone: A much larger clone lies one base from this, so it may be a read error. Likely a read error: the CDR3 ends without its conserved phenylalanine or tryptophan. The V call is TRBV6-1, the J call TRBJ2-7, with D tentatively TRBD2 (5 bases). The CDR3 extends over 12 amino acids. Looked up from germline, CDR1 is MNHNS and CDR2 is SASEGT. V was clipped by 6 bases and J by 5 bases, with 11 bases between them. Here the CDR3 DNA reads TGTGCCAGCAGGGACGGGGTCCACGAGCAGTACCTC. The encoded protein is CASRDGVHEQYL.

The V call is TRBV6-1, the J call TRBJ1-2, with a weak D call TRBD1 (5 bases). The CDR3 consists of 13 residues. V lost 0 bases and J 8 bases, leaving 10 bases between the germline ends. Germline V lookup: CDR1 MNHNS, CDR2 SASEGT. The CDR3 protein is CASSEARVRGYTF. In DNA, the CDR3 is TGTGCCAGCAGTGAAGCCAGGGTGAGGGGCTACACCTTC.

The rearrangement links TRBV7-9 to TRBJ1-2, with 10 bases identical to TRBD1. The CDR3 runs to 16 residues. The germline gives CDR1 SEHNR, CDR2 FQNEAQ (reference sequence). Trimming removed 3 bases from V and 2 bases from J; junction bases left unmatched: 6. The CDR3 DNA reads TGTGCCAGCAGCTTGTCCCGGGACAGGGGAAACTATGGCTACACCTTC. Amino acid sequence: CASSLSRDRGNYGYTF.

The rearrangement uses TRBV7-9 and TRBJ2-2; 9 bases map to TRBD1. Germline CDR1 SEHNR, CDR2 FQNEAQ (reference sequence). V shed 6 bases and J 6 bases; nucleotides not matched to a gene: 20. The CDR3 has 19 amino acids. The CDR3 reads CASRGMDRGLPAYPGELFF. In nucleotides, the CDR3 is TGTGCCAGCAGGGGGATGGACAGGGGCCTCCCTGCTTACCCCGGGGAGCTGTTTTTT.

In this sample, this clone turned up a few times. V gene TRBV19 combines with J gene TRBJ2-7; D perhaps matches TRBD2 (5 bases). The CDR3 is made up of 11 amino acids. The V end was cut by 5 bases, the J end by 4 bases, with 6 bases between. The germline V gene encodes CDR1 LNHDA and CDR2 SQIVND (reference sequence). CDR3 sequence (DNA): TGTGCCAGTAGTCGGGGATACGAGCAGTACTTC. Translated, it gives CASSRGYEQYF.

CDR3: CASSDLTGGPTDTQYF. The CDR3 DNA reads TGCGCCAGCAGTGATTTGACGGGGGGGCCGACAGATACGCAGTATTTT. The J gene is TRBJ2-3, the V gene TRBV10-2, with 8 positions matching TRBD2. CDR3 size: 16 residues. Per the germline V gene, CDR1 is WSHSY and CDR2 is SAAADI. Trimming removed 3 bases from V and 3 bases from J; junction bases left unmatched: 8.

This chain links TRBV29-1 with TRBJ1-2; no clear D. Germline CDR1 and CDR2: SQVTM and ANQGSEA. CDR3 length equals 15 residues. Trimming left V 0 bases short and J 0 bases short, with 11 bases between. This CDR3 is CSVEDREGANYGYTF. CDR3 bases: TGCAGCGTTGAAGACCGGGAGGGCGCTAACTATGGCTACACCTTC.

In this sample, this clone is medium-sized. Here the CDR3 reads CASMTGGRNTIYF. In DNA, the CDR3 is TGTGCCAGCATGACAGGGGGTCGTAACACCATATATTTT. The chain uses TRBV28 and TRBJ1-3; 9 bases line up with TRBD1. CDR1 is MDHEN, CDR2 SYDVKM, per germline. Losses at the gene ends were 7 bases for V and 7 bases for J; bases not matched to a gene: 5. The CDR3 is 13 amino acids.

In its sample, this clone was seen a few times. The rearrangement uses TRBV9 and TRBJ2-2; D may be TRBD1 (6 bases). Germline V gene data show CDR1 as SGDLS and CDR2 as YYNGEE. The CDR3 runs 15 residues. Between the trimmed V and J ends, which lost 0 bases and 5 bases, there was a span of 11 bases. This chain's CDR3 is CASSVEQGGTGELFF. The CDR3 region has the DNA TGTGCCAGCAGCGTAGAACAGGGTGGTACCGGGGAGCTGTTTTTT.

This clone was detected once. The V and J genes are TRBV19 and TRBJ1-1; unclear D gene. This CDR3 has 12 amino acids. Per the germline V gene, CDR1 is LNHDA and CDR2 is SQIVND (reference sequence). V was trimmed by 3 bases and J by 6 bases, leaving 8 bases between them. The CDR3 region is CASSISESEAFF. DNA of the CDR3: TGTGCCAGTAGTATTTCAGAATCTGAAGCTTTCTTT.

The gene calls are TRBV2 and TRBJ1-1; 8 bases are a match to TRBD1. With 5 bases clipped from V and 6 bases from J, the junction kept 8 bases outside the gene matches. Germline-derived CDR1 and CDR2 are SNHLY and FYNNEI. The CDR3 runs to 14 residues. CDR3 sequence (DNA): TGTGCCAGCAGTTACGGACAGGGTGAACCTGAAGCTTTCTTT. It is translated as CASSYGQGEPEAFF.

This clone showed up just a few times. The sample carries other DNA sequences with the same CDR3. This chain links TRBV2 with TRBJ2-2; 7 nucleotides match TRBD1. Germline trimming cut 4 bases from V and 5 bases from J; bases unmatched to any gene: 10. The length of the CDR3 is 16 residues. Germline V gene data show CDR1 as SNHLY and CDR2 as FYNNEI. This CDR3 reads CASSGHRGGGTGELFF. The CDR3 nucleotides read TGTGCCAGCAGTGGCCACAGGGGCGGTGGAACCGGGGAGCTGTTTTTT.

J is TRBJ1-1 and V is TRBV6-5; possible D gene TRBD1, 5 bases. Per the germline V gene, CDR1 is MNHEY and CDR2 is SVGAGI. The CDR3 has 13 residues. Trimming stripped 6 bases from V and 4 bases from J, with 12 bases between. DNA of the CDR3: TGTGCCAGCAGCCCCCTCGGGGGCACTGAAGCTTTCTTT. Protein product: CASSPLGGTEAFF.

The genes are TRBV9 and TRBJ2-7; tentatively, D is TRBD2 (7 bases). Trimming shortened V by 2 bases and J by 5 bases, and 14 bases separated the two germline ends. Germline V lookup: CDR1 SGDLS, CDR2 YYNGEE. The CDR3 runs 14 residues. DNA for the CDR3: TGTGCCAGCAGCGTGGGGGGGGCTCTTGACGAGCAGTACTTC. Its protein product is CASSVGGALDEQYF.

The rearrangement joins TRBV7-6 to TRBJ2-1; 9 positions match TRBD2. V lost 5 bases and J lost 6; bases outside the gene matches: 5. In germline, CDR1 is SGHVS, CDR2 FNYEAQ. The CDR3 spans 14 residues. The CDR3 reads CASSLRRGGNEQFF. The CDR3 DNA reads TGTGCCAGCAGCCTCCGGCGGGGGGGCAATGAGCAGTTCTTC.

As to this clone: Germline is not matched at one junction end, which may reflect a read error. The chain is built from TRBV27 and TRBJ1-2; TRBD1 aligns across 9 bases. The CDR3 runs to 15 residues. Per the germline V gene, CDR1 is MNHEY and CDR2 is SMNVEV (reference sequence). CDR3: CASSSAPGQGTTDSF. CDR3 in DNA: TGTGCCAGCAGTTCCGCCCCGGGACAGGGAACAACGGATAGCTTC.

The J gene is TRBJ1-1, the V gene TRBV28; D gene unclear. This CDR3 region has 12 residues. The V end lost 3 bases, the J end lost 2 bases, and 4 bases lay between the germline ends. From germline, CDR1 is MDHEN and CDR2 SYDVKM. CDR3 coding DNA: TGTGCCAGCAGTTTTTCTAACACTGAAGCTTTCTTT. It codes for CASSFSNTEAFF.

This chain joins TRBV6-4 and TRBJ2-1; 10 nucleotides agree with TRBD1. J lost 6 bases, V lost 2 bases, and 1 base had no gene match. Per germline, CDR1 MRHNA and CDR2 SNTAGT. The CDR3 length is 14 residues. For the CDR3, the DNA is TGTGCCAGCAGTGACCGGACAGGGGGCAATGAGCAGTTCTTC. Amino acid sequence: CASSDRTGGNEQFF.

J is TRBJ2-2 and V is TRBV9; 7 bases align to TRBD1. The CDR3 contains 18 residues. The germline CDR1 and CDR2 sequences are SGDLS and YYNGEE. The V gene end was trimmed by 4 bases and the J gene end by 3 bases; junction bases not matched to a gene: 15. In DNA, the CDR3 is TGTGCCAGCAGCCCGAAAGGGGGCACAACCACCTACACCGGGGAGCTGTTTTTT. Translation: CASSPKGGTTTYTGELFF.

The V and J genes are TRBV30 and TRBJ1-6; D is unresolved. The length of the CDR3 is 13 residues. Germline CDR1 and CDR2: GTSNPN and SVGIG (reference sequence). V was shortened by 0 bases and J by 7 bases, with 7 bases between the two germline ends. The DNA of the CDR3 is TGTGCCTGGAGTGTACTGAAGAATTCACCCCTCCACTTT. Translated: CAWSVLKNSPLHF.

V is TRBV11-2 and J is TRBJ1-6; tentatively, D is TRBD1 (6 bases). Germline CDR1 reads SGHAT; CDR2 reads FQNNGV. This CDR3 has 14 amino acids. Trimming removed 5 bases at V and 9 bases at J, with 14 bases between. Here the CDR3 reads CASSPVGASSPLHF. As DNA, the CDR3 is TGTGCCAGCAGCCCAGTGGGGGCGAGTTCACCCCTCCACTTT.

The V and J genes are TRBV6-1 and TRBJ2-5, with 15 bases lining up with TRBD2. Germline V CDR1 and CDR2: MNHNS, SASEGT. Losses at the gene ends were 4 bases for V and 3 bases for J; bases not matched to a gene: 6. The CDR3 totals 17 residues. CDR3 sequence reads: CASSVWTSGGEEETQYF. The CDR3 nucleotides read TGTGCCAGCAGTGTATGGACTAGCGGGGGGGAAGAAGAGACCCAGTACTTC.

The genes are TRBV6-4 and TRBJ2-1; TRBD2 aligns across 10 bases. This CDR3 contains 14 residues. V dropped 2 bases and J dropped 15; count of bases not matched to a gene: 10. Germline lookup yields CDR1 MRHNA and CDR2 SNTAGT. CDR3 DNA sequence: TGTGCCAGCAGTGACACCGATAGCGGGGGGCCGCGGTTCTTC. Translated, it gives CASSDTDSGGPRFF.

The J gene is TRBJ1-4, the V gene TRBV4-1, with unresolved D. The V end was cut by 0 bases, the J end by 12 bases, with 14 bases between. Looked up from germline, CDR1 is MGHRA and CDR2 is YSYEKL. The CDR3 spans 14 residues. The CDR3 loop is CASSQEDFVRELFF. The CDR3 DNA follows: TGCGCCAGCAGCCAAGAGGATTTCGTGAGGGAACTGTTTTTT.

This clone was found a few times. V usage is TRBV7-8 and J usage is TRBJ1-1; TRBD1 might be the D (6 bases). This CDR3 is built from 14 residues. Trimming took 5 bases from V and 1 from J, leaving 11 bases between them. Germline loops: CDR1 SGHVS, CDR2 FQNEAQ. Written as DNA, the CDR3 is TGTGCCAGCAGCCTAGGGGGACAGAACACTGAAGCTTTCTTT. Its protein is CASSLGGQNTEAFF. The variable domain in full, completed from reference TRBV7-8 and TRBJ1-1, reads GAGVSQSPRYKVAKRGQDVALRCDPISGHVSLFWYQQALGQGPEFLTYFQNEAQLDKSGLPSDRFFAERPEGSVSTLKIQRTQQEDSAVYLCASSLGGQNTEAFFGQGTRLTVV.

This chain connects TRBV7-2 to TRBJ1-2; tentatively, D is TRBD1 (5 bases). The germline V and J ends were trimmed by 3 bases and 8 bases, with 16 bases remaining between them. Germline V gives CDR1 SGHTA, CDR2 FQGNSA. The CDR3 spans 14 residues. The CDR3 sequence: CASSFRGAYNGYTF. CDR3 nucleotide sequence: TGTGCCAGCAGCTTTAGGGGCGCTTATAACGGCTACACCTTC. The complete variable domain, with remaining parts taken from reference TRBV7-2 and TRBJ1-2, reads GAGVSQSPSNKVTEKGKDVELRCDPISGHTALYWYRQSLGQGLEFLIYFQGNSAPDKSGLPSDRFSAERTGGSVSTLTIQRTQQEDSAVYLCASSFRGAYNGYTFGSGTRLTVV.

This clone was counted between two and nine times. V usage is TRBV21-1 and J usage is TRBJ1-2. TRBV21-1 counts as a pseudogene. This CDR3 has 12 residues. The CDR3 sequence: CASSNPLDGYTF. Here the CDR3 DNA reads TGTGCCAGCAGCAACCCGCTAGATGGCTACACCTTC.